The 16 T cell receptor beta chains below were found in one sample sequenced in a study of PD-L1 blockade in urothelial cancer. The repertoire was sequenced with immunoSEQ multiplex PCR; TCRdb's copy has only in-frame clones and lacks some. The repertoire holds some 80,000 clones, with roughly 90% as singletons. Sequences were derived from PBMCs, sampled around atezolizumab (anti-PD-L1) treatment. The receptors originated from a woman in her 70s with urothelial cancer.

This clone is a singleton in its sample. The J gene is TRBJ1-2, the V gene TRBV7-9; TRBD1 aligns across 7 bases. Germline loops: CDR1 SEHNR, CDR2 FQNEAQ (reference sequence). The CDR3 runs to 17 residues. After removal of 3 bases from V and 6 bases from J, the junction contained 16 bases not matched to a gene. The CDR3: CASSFSPVGQRRDGYTF. CDR3 nucleotides: TGTGCCAGCAGCTTTTCCCCCGTGGGACAGCGCAGGGATGGCTACACCTTC.

CDR3 sequence: CASSARLAGEGRYEQYF. The CDR3 DNA sequence: TGTGCCAGCTCAGCCAGACTAGCGGGAGAGGGTCGTTACGAGCAGTACTTC. The chain has TRBV18 and TRBJ2-7; 12 bases line up with TRBD2. The length of the CDR3 is 17 residues. Trimming removed 5 bases from V and 4 bases from J; junction bases left unmatched: 12. The germline gives CDR1 KGHSH, CDR2 LQKENI.

J is TRBJ1-5 and V is TRBV2; the D gene is possibly TRBD1 (5 bases). CDR1 SNHLY and CDR2 FYNNEI come from the germline V gene. V gave up 5 bases and J gave up 4 bases, with 12 bases separating them. The CDR3 totals 14 residues. In nucleotides, the CDR3 is TGTGCCAGCAGTCCAGGGAGGGCTAATCAGCCCCAGCATTTT. Translated: CASSPGRANQPQHF.

The rearrangement uses TRBV30 and TRBJ2-3; 9 nucleotides line up with TRBD2. Trimming removed 4 bases from V and 2 bases from J; junction bases left unmatched: 1. CDR1 GTSNPN and CDR2 SVGIG come from the germline V gene (reference sequence). This CDR3 spans 13 amino acids. CDR3 residues: CAWTSGNTDTQYF. The CDR3 DNA follows: TGTGCCTGGACTAGCGGGAACACAGATACGCAGTATTTT.

A few counts support this clone. V usage is TRBV23-1 and J usage is TRBJ2-1, with 9 bases identical to TRBD1. TRBV23-1 is flagged as an ORF with uncertain function. CDR3 length: 16 amino acids. V gave up 6 bases and J gave up 0 bases; unmatched junction bases: 6. CDR3 protein: CASRRDRGFSYNEQFF. CDR3 DNA: TGCGCCAGCAGACGAGACAGGGGGTTCTCCTACAATGAGCAGTTCTTC.

The chain uses TRBV23-1 and TRBJ1-4; 7 nucleotides align to TRBD1. TRBV23-1 is reported as an ORF; its role is uncertain. Losses at the gene ends were 0 bases for V and 8 bases for J; bases not matched to a gene: 12. The CDR3 runs 17 residues. This chain's CDR3 is CASSQSEGARGREKLFF. Written as DNA, the CDR3 is TGCGCCAGCAGTCAATCGGAGGGGGCTAGGGGAAGAGAAAAACTGTTTTTT.

The CDR3 sequence is CASTERDRTYEQYF. The CDR3 region has the DNA TGTGCCAGCACCGAGAGGGACAGGACCTACGAGCAGTACTTC. The V and J genes are TRBV2 and TRBJ2-7, with 8 bases fitting TRBD1. The CDR3 sequence is 14 residues long. Germline CDR1 SNHLY, CDR2 FYNNEI. Trimming removed 7 bases from V and 2 bases from J; junction bases left unmatched: 7.

The rearrangement joins TRBV7-8 to TRBJ2-7; TRBD1 agrees at 7 bases. This CDR3 contains 15 residues. The germline V gene encodes CDR1 SGHVS and CDR2 FQNEAQ. The junction had 8 bases not matched to a gene; V was cut back by 1 base and J by 5 bases. The CDR3 nucleotides are TGTGCCAGCAGCTTAGGCGACAGGGTCGGGAACGAGCAGTACTTC. It specifies CASSLGDRVGNEQYF.

This clone appeared once. The chain couples TRBV6-6 to TRBJ1-2; D unclear. This CDR3 contains 16 residues. Trimming removed 2 bases from V and 4 bases from J, with 17 bases in between. Germline lookup yields CDR1 MNHNY and CDR2 SVGAGI (reference sequence). CDR3: CASSYTPQTGGYGYTF. In DNA, the CDR3 is TGTGCCAGCAGTTACACCCCCCAAACCGGCGGCTATGGCTACACCTTC.

The V gene is TRBV30, the J gene TRBJ2-7, with 10 bases aligning to TRBD1. Germline CDR1 is GTSNPN and CDR2 is SVGIG (reference sequence). The CDR3 contains 15 residues. V shed 3 bases, J shed 4 bases, and the junction held 9 bases outside the gene matches. In DNA form, the CDR3 reads TGTGCCTGGAGCCCCGGGACAGGGGTAGTTTACGAGCAGTACTTC. Encoded protein: CAWSPGTGVVYEQYF.

The chain recombines TRBV6-1 with TRBJ2-7, with 10 bases fitting TRBD1. CDR3 length: 13 residues. Looked up from germline, CDR1 is MNHNS and CDR2 is SASEGT. V shed 10 bases, J shed 5 bases, and the junction held 8 bases outside the gene matches. CDR3 in DNA: TGTGCCACCTCCGGGACAGGGGTCGACGAGCAGTACTTC. Amino acids: CATSGTGVDEQYF.

V gene TRBV4-1 combines with J gene TRBJ2-3; D remains ambiguous. Germline V lookup: CDR1 MGHRA, CDR2 YSYEKL. The V gene lost 0 bases and the J gene lost 0 bases, with 10 bases spanning the gap. The CDR3 is 16 amino acids. The CDR3 is CASSQDEIPSTDTQYF. CDR3 sequence (DNA): TGCGCCAGCAGCCAAGACGAGATTCCGAGCACAGATACGCAGTATTTT.

This chain joins TRBV30 and TRBJ2-7; 10 positions match TRBD2. With 2 bases clipped from V and 2 bases from J, the junction kept 3 bases outside the gene matches. The CDR3 covers 14 residues. Per germline, CDR1 GTSNPN and CDR2 SVGIG (reference sequence). The CDR3 DNA is TGTGCCTGGAGTCGAGCGGGAGGGCCCTACGAGCAGTACTTC. Translation gives CAWSRAGGPYEQYF. The variable domain in full, with the rest retrieved from reference TRBV30 and TRBJ2-7, is SQTIHQWPATLVQPVGSPLSLECTVEGTSNPNLYWYRQAAGRGLQLLFYSVGIGQISSEVPQNLSASRPQDRQFILSSKKLLLSDSGFYLCAWSRAGGPYEQYFGPGTRLTVT.

V and J are TRBV13 and TRBJ1-1; D is unclear. The V gene lost 0 bases and the J gene lost 11 bases, with 7 bases spanning the gap. Germline CDR1 PRHDT, CDR2 FYEKMQ (reference sequence). There are 11 residues in the CDR3. The CDR3 loop reads CASSLGPRAFF. CDR3 DNA sequence: TGTGCCAGCAGCTTAGGCCCGAGGGCTTTCTTT.

The chain uses TRBV5-4 and TRBJ2-7; 8 bases line up with TRBD2. The V gene's germline CDR1 is SGHNT and CDR2 YYREEE (reference sequence). V lost 0 bases and J lost 4; bases outside the gene matches: 9. This CDR3 has 16 amino acids. Written as DNA, the CDR3 is TGTGCCAGCAGCTTGGAGGCCGAAGCGGGAGCTTACGAGCAGTACTTC. It encodes CASSLEAEAGAYEQYF.

V is TRBV9 and J is TRBJ2-3; D is undetermined. V shed 3 bases and J shed 0 bases, with 5 bases lying between them. The CDR3 loop spans 13 amino acids. Per the germline V gene, CDR1 is SGDLS and CDR2 is YYNGEE. CDR3: CASSAGSTDTQYF. For the CDR3, the DNA is TGTGCCAGCAGCGCCGGGAGCACAGATACGCAGTATTTT.